The 27 T cell receptor beta chains presented below share a single source sample, sequenced in a study of blood T cell repertoires in COVID-19. Some clones are missing from TCRdb's copy, which holds only in-frame ones; the method was immunoSEQ multiplex PCR. The repertoire holds 200,000 to 300,000 clones, roughly 88% seen once, with 2.5% to 4% in the top ten. The sequenced sample was PBMCs or T cells enriched from blood (not recorded which). Every receptor here comes from a woman between 35 and 50 years old who had been exposed to COVID-19.

DNA for the CDR3: TGTGCCAGCAGTTTATTAGAGGGTCCCAACTATGGCTACACCTTC. Protein product: CASSLLEGPNYGYTF. The rearrangement uses TRBV27 and TRBJ1-2, with no clear D. Looked up from germline, CDR1 is MNHEY and CDR2 is SMNVEV (reference sequence). V lost 1 base to trimming and J lost 2 bases, with 11 bases between them. CDR3 size: 15 residues.

This chain joins TRBV4-3 and TRBJ1-2; D gene unclear. The germline V and J ends were trimmed by 2 bases and 4 bases, with 17 bases remaining between them. CDR3 length equals 16 residues. CDR1 and CDR2 (germline): LGHNA, YSLEER. CDR3 in DNA: TGCGCCAGCAGCCAATTGAGGGAAGGCCTCGGCTATGGCTACACCTTC. Translating gives CASSQLREGLGYGYTF.

The genes are TRBV3-1 (or the pseudogene TRBV3-2) and TRBJ1-3, with D unclear. The CDR3 consists of 18 residues. Germline V gives CDR1 LGHDT, CDR2 YNNKEL (reference sequence). V lost 4 bases and J lost 7, with 26 bases in between. CDR3 nucleotides: TGTGCCAGCAGCCCTGTTGGATCTAAGAGGGCCCGCGGGAACACCATATATTTT. Amino acids: CASSPVGSKRARGNTIYF.

The chain has TRBV5-6 and TRBJ2-5; 9 positions match TRBD1. Losses at the gene ends were 2 bases for V and 5 bases for J; bases not matched to a gene: 4. There are 14 residues in the CDR3. CDR1 SGHDT and CDR2 YYEEEE come from the germline V gene. The CDR3 DNA follows: TGTGCCAGCAGCTTCCGGGACAGGGATGAGACCCAGTACTTC. Protein product: CASSFRDRDETQYF.

This chain links TRBV7-9 with TRBJ1-1, with 8 positions matching TRBD1. V gave up 1 base and J gave up 8 bases; unmatched junction bases: 9. Per germline, CDR1 SEHNR and CDR2 FQNEAQ (reference sequence). This CDR3 comprises 15 residues. As DNA, the CDR3 is TGTGCCAGCAGCTTAGGGGGACAGGCCCACTTGGAAGCTTTCTTT. Residues: CASSLGGQAHLEAFF. The whole variable domain, filled in from reference TRBV7-9 and TRBJ1-1, reads DTGVSQNPRHKITKRGQNVTFRCDPISEHNRLYWYRQTLGQGPEFLTYFQNEAQLEKSRLLSDRFSAERPKGSFSTLEIQRTEQGDSAMYLCASSLGGQAHLEAFFGQGTRLTVV.

The chain is built from TRBV30 and TRBJ1-6; TRBD1 might be the D (5 bases). The CDR3 consists of 12 residues. Germline loops: CDR1 GTSNPN, CDR2 SVGIG (reference sequence). With 7 bases removed from V and 7 bases from J, the gap between germline ends came to 11 bases. As DNA, the CDR3 is TGTGCCTCGACTGGGGGGAATTCACCCCTCCACTTT. As protein: CASTGGNSPLHF.

For the CDR3, the DNA is TGTGCCAGCAGCCCAAGGACAGTGAATTCACCCCTCCACTTT. It yields the protein CASSPRTVNSPLHF. V and J are TRBV11-2 and TRBJ1-6, with a weak D call TRBD1 (6 bases). This CDR3 spans 14 amino acids. Germline CDR1 reads SGHAT; CDR2 reads FQNNGV. V was pared by 5 bases and J by 7 bases, with 12 bases between.

This clone was picked up a small number of times. The chain recombines TRBV15 with TRBJ2-3; maybe TRBD1 (5 bases). This CDR3 spans 15 amino acids. Germline CDR1 reads LNHNV; CDR2 reads YYDKDF (reference sequence). V shed 3 bases and J shed 0 bases, with 10 bases lying between them. The CDR3 sequence is CATSSGQGSTDTQYF. The DNA of the CDR3 is TGTGCCACCAGCAGCGGGCAGGGCAGCACAGATACGCAGTATTTT.

J is TRBJ1-5 and V is TRBV6-2 or TRBV6-3, with D perhaps matching TRBD1 (5 bases). Germline V gene data show CDR1 as MNHEY and CDR2 as SVGEGT. V was trimmed by 2 bases and J by 6 bases, leaving 8 bases between them. The CDR3 runs to 13 residues. The CDR3: CASSYQGLQPQHF. The CDR3 nucleotides read TGTGCCAGCAGTTACCAGGGTCTTCAGCCCCAGCATTTT.

V is TRBV6-2 or TRBV6-3 and J is TRBJ1-1, with D perhaps TRBD1 (6 bases). The CDR3 loop spans 15 amino acids. V was clipped by 2 bases and J by 0 bases, with 10 bases between them. Germline V gives CDR1 MNHEY, CDR2 SVGEGT. As DNA, the CDR3 is TGTGCCAGCAGTTACCCAACAGGGCTGAACACTGAAGCTTTCTTT. Its protein product is CASSYPTGLNTEAFF.

The chain employs TRBV18 and TRBJ1-2; D might be TRBD1 (6 bases). The V end lost 0 bases, the J end lost 4 bases, and 9 bases lay between the germline ends. The CDR3 is 14 residues long. In germline, CDR1 is KGHSH, CDR2 LQKENI. CDR3 bases: TGTGCCAGCTCACCACCCGGGGGGGCCTATGGCTACACCTTC. This sequence encodes CASSPPGGAYGYTF.

V and J are TRBV27 and TRBJ2-2; the match to TRBD2 covers 8 bases. Germline V gene lookup returns CDR1 MNHEY and CDR2 SMNVEV (reference sequence). This CDR3 contains 15 residues. Trimming at V came to 4 bases and at J to 6 bases, leaving 7 bases not matched to a gene. CDR3 region: CASSYGTRNPGELFF. The CDR3 region has the DNA TGTGCCAGCAGTTACGGGACTAGAAACCCCGGGGAGCTGTTTTTT.

J is TRBJ2-1 and V is TRBV6-1; 8 bases line up with TRBD1. This CDR3 has 14 residues. CDR1 MNHNS and CDR2 SASEGT come from the germline V gene. The trim removed 2 bases at V and 10 bases at J, leaving 7 bases unmatched. In DNA form, the CDR3 reads TGTGCCAGCAGTGAAAGGACAGGGTCGAGGGAGCAGTTCTTC. Protein: CASSERTGSREQFF.

J is TRBJ2-5 and V is TRBV30; TRBD1 matches 8 bases. This CDR3 is built from 15 residues. The junction had 9 bases not matched to a gene; V was cut back by 2 bases and J by 4 bases. Germline CDR1 is GTSNPN and CDR2 is SVGIG (reference sequence). The CDR3 here is CAWSSLGTGTETQYF. The CDR3 nucleotides are TGTGCCTGGAGTTCCCTGGGGACAGGAACAGAGACCCAGTACTTC.

The V call is TRBV6-5, the J call TRBJ2-7; TRBD2 aligns across 11 bases. The germline CDR1 and CDR2 sequences are MNHEY and SVGAGI. The CDR3 has 15 residues. The V and J ends lost 4 bases and 2 bases, in that order; junction bases with no gene match: 4. The CDR3 DNA reads as TGTGCCAGCAGTTCCTTAGCGGGGGGGACCTACGAGCAGTACTTC. The encoded protein is CASSSLAGGTYEQYF.

CDR3 sequence reads: CASSPGRETQYF. In DNA, the CDR3 is TGTGCCAGCAGCCCTGGGAGAGAGACCCAGTACTTC. V is TRBV7-3 and J is TRBJ2-5, with a weak D call TRBD2 (5 bases). The CDR3 contains 12 residues. The V gene's germline CDR1 is SGHTA and CDR2 FQGTGA. The germline V and J ends were trimmed by 5 bases and 4 bases, with 8 bases remaining between them.

The genes are TRBV30 and TRBJ1-4, with D perhaps TRBD1 (5 bases). Germline assignment: CDR1 GTSNPN and CDR2 SVGIG (reference sequence). V lost 0 bases to trimming and J lost 8 bases, with 10 bases between them. This CDR3 is built from 13 residues. CDR3 sequence: CAWSVTEGEKLFF. CDR3 coding DNA: TGTGCCTGGAGTGTGACAGAAGGGGAAAAACTGTTTTTT.

The V and J genes are TRBV7-2 and TRBJ1-1, with D maybe TRBD1 (6 bases). The CDR3 has 15 residues. Germline CDR1 reads SGHTA; CDR2 reads FQGNSA. V lost 5 bases to trimming and J lost 1 base, with 14 bases between them. CDR3 protein: CASSPTGAPNTEAFF. The CDR3 DNA sequence: TGTGCCAGCAGCCCGACAGGTGCCCCGAACACTGAAGCTTTCTTT. Variable domain in full (rest from reference TRBV7-2 and TRBJ1-1): GAGVSQSPSNKVTEKGKDVELRCDPISGHTALYWYRQSLGQGLEFLIYFQGNSAPDKSGLPSDRFSAERTGGSVSTLTIQRTQQEDSAVYLCASSPTGAPNTEAFFGQGTRLTVV.

The chain joins TRBV7-2 to TRBJ1-3; TRBD1 matches at 8 bases. The J segment lost 2 bases and the V segment lost 0 bases, leaving 0 bases of the junction unmatched. Germline V gives CDR1 SGHTA, CDR2 FQGNSA. The CDR3 spans 15 residues. As DNA, the CDR3 is TGTGCCAGCAGCTTAGCGACAGGGGCTGGAAACACCATATATTTT. It codes for CASSLATGAGNTIYF.

V usage is TRBV4-2 and J usage is TRBJ2-7, with TRBD2 as a possible D gene (5 bases). The germline V and J ends were trimmed by 0 bases and 10 bases, with 16 bases remaining between them. Germline CDR1 LGHNA, CDR2 YNFKEQ. The CDR3 sequence is 14 residues long. The CDR3 region has the DNA TGTGCCAGCAGCCAAGATCGGGATCCACAACTCCAGTACTTC. Encoded protein: CASSQDRDPQLQYF.

The chain couples TRBV3-1 (or the pseudogene TRBV3-2) to TRBJ1-5, with D possibly being TRBD1 (6 bases). CDR1 and CDR2 from the germline V gene are LGHDT and YNNKEL (reference sequence). The CDR3 contains 13 residues. V lost 3 bases to trimming and J lost 5 bases, with 8 bases between them. The CDR3: CASSQGADQPQHF. The CDR3, as DNA: TGTGCCAGCAGCCAGGGGGCAGATCAGCCCCAGCATTTT.

This sequence joins TRBV11-3 and TRBJ2-1; 7 bases are a match to TRBD2. Per germline, CDR1 SGHNT and CDR2 YENEEA. With V trimmed by 5 bases and J by 12 bases, 7 bases remained unmatched. The CDR3 loop spans 12 amino acids. The CDR3 DNA sequence: TGTGCCAGCAGCACCCAGCGGGGCTTGCAGTTCTTC. As protein: CASSTQRGLQFF.

The chain joins TRBV9 to TRBJ2-3; 7 nucleotides align to TRBD2. J was trimmed by 6 bases and V by 0 bases; bases with no gene match: 4. Germline V gene lookup returns CDR1 SGDLS and CDR2 YYNGEE. The CDR3 has 14 amino acids. In nucleotides, the CDR3 is TGTGCCAGCAGCGTAGGACTAGCCCGGGATACGCAGTATTTT. Protein product: CASSVGLARDTQYF.

The chain employs TRBV2 and TRBJ1-1; D is uncertain. From germline, CDR1 is SNHLY and CDR2 FYNNEI. The CDR3 loop spans 11 amino acids. V was trimmed by 6 bases and J by 5 bases, leaving 7 bases between them. CDR3 sequence (DNA): TGTGCCAGCAGGGGAGGAACTGAAGCTTTCTTT. This gives the protein CASRGGTEAFF.

This chain joins TRBV2 and TRBJ2-2, with D perhaps TRBD1 (5 bases). With 5 bases removed from V and 3 bases from J, the gap between germline ends came to 19 bases. The V gene's germline CDR1 is SNHLY and CDR2 FYNNEI. There are 17 residues in the CDR3. CDR3 protein: CASSLTRPTRDTGELFF. CDR3 sequence (DNA): TGTGCCAGCAGTTTAACCCGTCCGACCAGGGACACCGGGGAGCTGTTTTTT.

This chain joins TRBV7-3 and TRBJ1-6; TRBD1 agrees at 7 bases. Germline V gives CDR1 SGHTA, CDR2 FQGTGA. The CDR3 covers 16 residues. Trimming cost V 1 base and J 6 bases; bases outside gene matches: 6. CDR3 coding DNA: TGTGCCAGCAGCTTAAGCCCGGGACAGCCTAATTCACCCCTCCACTTT. This encodes CASSLSPGQPNSPLHF.

The rearrangement joins TRBV30 to TRBJ1-4; 9 bases line up with TRBD1. The ends lost 0 bases at V and 7 bases at J; junction bases unmatched: 6. The CDR3 covers 15 residues. Germline V gene sequence: CDR1 GTSNPN, CDR2 SVGIG (reference sequence). The CDR3 region has the DNA TGTGCCTGGAGTGTATTTAGGGACAGGGCTGAAAAACTGTTTTTT. Translation gives CAWSVFRDRAEKLFF.